Listed here are 2 T cell receptor beta chains from one sample, sequenced in a study of breast tumors, draining lymph nodes, adjacent tissues. TCRdb processed the multiplex PCR reads anew with MiXCR; each CDR3 protein has one entry. In the table there are around 300,000 distinct CDR3 sequences, 30% of which are singletons. Breast cancer patients provided tissue from their axillary draining lymph nodes. The sample consisted of axillary lymph node tissue. Every receptor here comes from a female donor with breast cancer. Some clones in this sample may be carry-over from other donors' samples.

The rearrangement links TRBV10-3 to TRBJ2-7, with 7 nucleotides matching TRBD1. The CDR3 totals 12 residues. Germline lookup yields CDR1 ENHRY and CDR2 SYGVKD. Trimming cost V 6 bases and J 4 bases; bases outside gene matches: 3. This chain's CDR3 is CAISLDRYEQYF. CDR3 DNA: TGTGCCATCAGCCTGGACAGGTACGAGCAGTACTTC.

Ten or more counts support this clonotype. The chain couples TRBV5-1 to TRBJ1-3; no firm D call. This CDR3 region has 15 residues. Trimming pared 7 bases from V and 0 bases from J, leaving 14 bases between. Per germline, CDR1 SGHRS and CDR2 YFSETQ. The CDR3 spells CASGEAGPSGNTIYF. As DNA, the CDR3 is TGCGCCAGCGGTGAAGCGGGCCCCTCTGGAAACACCATATATTTT.